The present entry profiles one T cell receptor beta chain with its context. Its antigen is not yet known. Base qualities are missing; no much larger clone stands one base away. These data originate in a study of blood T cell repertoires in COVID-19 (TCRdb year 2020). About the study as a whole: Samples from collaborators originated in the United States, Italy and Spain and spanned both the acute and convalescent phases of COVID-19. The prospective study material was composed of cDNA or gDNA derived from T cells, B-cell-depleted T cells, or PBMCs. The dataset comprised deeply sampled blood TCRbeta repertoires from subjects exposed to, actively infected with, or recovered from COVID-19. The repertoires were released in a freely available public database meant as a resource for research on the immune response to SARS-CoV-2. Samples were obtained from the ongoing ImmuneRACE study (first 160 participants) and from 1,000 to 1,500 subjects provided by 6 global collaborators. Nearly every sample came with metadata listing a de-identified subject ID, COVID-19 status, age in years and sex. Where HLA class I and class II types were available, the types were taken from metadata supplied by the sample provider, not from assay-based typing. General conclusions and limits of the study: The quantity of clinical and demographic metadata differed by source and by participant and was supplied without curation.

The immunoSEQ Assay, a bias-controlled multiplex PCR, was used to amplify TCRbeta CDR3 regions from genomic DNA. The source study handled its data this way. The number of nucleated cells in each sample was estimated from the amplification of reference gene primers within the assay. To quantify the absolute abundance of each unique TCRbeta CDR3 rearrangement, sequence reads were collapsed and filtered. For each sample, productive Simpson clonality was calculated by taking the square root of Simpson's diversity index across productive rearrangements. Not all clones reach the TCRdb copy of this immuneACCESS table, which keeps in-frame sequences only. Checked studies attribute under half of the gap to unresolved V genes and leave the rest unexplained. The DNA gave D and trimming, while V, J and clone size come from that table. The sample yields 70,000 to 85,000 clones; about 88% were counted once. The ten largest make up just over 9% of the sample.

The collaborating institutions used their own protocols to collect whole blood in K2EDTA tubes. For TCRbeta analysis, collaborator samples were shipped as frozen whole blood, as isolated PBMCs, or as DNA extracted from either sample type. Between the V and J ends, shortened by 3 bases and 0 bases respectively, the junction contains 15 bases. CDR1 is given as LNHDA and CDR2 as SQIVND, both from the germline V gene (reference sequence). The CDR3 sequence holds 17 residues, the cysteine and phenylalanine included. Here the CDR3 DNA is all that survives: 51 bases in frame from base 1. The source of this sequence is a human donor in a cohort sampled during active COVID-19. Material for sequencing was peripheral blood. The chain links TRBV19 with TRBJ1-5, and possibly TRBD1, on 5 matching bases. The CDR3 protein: CASSMGQSLYSNQPQHF. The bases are TGTGCCAGTAGTATGGGGCAGTCCCTTTATAGCAATCAGCCCCAGCATTTT.